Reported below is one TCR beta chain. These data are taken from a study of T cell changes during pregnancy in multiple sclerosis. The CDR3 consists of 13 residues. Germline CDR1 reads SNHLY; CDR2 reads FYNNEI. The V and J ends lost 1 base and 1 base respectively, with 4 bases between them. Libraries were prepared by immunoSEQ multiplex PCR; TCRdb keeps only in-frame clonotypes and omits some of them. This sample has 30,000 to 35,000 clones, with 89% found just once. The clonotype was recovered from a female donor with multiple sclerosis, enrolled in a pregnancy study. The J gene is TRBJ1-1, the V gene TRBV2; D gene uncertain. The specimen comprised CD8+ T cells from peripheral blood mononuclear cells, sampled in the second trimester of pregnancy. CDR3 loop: CASSEDRNTEAFF. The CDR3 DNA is TGTGCCAGCAGTGAAGACAGGAACACTGAAGCTTTCTTT.